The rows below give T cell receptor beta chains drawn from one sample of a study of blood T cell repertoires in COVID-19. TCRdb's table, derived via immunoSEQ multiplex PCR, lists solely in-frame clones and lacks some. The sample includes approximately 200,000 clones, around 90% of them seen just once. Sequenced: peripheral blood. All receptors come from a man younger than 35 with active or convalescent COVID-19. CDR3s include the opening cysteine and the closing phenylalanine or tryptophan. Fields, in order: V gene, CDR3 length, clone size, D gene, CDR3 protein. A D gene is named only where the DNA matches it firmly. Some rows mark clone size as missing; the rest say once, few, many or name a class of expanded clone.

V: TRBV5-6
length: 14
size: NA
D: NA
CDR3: CASSLPQVNTEAFF

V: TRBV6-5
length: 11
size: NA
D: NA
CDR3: CASSRGVEAFF

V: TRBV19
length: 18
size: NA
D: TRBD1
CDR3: CASSAALGQNTGANVLTF

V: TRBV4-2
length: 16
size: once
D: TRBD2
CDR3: CASSQDATSGKNIQYF

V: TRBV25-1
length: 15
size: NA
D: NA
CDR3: CASRETRTRAGELFF

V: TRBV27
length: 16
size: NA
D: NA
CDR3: CASSLFSGLYNQPQHF

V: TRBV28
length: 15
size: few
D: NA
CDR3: CASRARGMEGNTIYF

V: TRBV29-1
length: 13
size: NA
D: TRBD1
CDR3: CSVAQGASYGYTF

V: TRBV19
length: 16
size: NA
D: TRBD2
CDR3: CASSPRLAGGPYEQYF

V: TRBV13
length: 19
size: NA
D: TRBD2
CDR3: CASSFLRPGDWGRADTQYF

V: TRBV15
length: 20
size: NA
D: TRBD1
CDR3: CATSRDPPGQGAPKGGELFF

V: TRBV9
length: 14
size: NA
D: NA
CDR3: CASSVGALNEKLFF

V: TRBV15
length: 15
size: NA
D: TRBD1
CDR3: CATSRDTGGISPLHF

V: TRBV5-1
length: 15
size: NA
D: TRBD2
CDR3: CASRIPSGFTDTQYF

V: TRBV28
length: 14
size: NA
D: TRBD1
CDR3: CASGSPGQGETQYF

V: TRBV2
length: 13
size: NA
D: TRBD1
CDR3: CASGDRGLVGYTF

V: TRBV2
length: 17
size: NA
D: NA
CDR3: CASSGFLRAENTGELFF

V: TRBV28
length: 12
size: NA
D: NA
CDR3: CASSSGISEAFF

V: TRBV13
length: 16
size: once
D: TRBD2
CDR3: CASSLGLAGAYNEQFF

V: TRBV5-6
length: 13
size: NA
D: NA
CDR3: CASSFWGGTEAFF

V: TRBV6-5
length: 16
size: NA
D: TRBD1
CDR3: CASSFLLGQHQETQYF

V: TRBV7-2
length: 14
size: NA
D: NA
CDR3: CASSLEGAATEAFF

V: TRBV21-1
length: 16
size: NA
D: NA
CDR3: CASSKDRGSVQETQYF

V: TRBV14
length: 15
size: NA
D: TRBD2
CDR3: CASSQDLAGEFEQYF

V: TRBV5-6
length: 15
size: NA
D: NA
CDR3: CASSPGTPNTGELFF

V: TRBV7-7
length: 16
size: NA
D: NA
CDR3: CASSLGETGTGETQYF

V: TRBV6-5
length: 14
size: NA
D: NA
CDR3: CASSYFGLSYEQYF

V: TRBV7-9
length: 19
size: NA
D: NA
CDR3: CASSPIPFGSVIMNTEAFF

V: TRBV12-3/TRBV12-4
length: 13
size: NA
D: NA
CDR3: CASSPRSNSPLHF

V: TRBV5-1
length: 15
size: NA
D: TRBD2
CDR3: CASSPQLAGTDEQYF

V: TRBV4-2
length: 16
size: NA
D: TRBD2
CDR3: CASSQTGTSGGRIQYF

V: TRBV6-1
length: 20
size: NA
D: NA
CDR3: CASREGTARPPFNMNTEAFF

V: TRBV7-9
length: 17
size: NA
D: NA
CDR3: CASSLVRGAVQNQPQHF

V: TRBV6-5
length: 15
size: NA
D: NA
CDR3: CASSPVRARTDGYTF

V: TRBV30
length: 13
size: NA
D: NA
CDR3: CAWSDPLVTEAFF

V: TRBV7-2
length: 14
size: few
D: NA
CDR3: CASSLRRGNQPQHF

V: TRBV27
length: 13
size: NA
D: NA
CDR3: CASSLGENEKLFF

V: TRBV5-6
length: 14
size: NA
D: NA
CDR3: CASSFPLSGNTIYF

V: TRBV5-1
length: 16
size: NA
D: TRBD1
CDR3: CASSLGTGINTGELFF

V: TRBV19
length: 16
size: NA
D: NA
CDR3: CASSTVRQSYNSPLHF